These T cell receptor beta chains were read from a single sample in a study of cytomegalovirus exposure and HLA in healthy donors. Generated by immunoSEQ multiplex PCR, the TCRdb table keeps only in-frame clones and is missing some. The sample includes more than 95,000 clones, approximately 88% of them seen just once. Material for sequencing was PBMCs. Receptors were obtained from a woman between 18 and 29 years old in good health and CMV-seronegative. Each CDR3 is given with its conserved first and last residue. Fields, in order: D gene, clone size, V gene, J gene, CDR3 DNA, CDR3 protein. A D gene is named only where the DNA matches it firmly. Size is stated for part of the rows, as once, few or many counts, or as a class when the clone is expanded.

>TRBD2|few|TRBV5-4|TRBJ2-1
TGTGCCAGCAGTACGAGCGGGAGGGCGAATGAGCAGTTCTTC
CASSTSGRANEQFF
>TRBD2|.|TRBV27|TRBJ2-1
TGTGCCAGCAGTTACGACTCGACTAGCGGGTGGACCCGACTCTTC
CASSYDSTSGWTRLF
>TRBD2|.|TRBV6-5|TRBJ2-4
TGTGCCAGCAGTCCACTAGCGGGAGCGGTAAACATTCAGTACTTC
CASSPLAGAVNIQYF
>.|once|TRBV18|TRBJ2-7
TGTGCCAGCTCGCCACAGGACAGTAGCTCCTACGAGCAGTACTTC
CASSPQDSSSYEQYF
>.|.|TRBV18|TRBJ1-4
TGTGCCAGCTCCCCCGGGATACCAAATGAAAAACTGTTTTTT
CASSPGIPNEKLFF
>.|.|TRBV5-1|TRBJ2-7
TGCGCCAGCAGTCGTGGGGGGTTCGCTCCCTACGAGCAGTACTTC
CASSRGGFAPYEQYF
>.|.|TRBV6-1|TRBJ2-7
TGTGCCAGCAGTTGGGGACTGTTGCAGTACTTC
CASSWGLLQYF
>.|.|TRBV6-1|TRBJ1-2
TGTGCCAGCAGTGAGACCGCGGCCTCGGATGGGGGCTACACCTTC
CASSETAASDGGYTF
>.|.|TRBV5-4|TRBJ2-1
TGTGCCAGCAGCCCAGGGGGACTAGTGGAGCAGTTCTTC
CASSPGGLVEQFF
>.|.|TRBV5-4|TRBJ1-1
TGTGCCAGCAGCCCGTCCCGCTCCCAGGGGTCGGAAGCTTTCTTT
CASSPSRSQGSEAFF
>.|.|TRBV19|TRBJ1-5
TGTGCCAGCAAACCCCAGGGATTGGATAGCAATCAGCCCCAGCATTTT
CASKPQGLDSNQPQHF
>.|.|TRBV21-1|TRBJ1-2
TGTGCCAGCAGCCCCCAGGACAGGAAGTACTATGGCTACACCTTC
CASSPQDRKYYGYTF
>.|.|TRBV5-1|TRBJ2-3
TGCGCCAGCAGCATGAGCCTATTTAGCACAGATACGCAGTATTTT
CASSMSLFSTDTQYF
>TRBD1|.|TRBV7-9|TRBJ2-6
TGTGCCATATCCTCCAGGGGGTTCTCTGGGGCCAACGTCCTGACTTTC
CAISSRGFSGANVLTF
>.|once|TRBV7-9|TRBJ1-1
TGTGCCAGCAGCTTAGGGACAGATGAAGCTTTCTTT
CASSLGTDEAFF
>TRBD1|once|TRBV25-1|TRBJ2-1
TGTGCCAGCAGTGACGACAGGGGGTTGAATGAGCAGTTCTTC
CASSDDRGLNEQFF